These 5 T cell receptor beta chains were all obtained from the same sample, sequenced in a study of blood T cell repertoires in COVID-19 (dated by TCRdb to 2018 to 2020). The library was generated by the immunoSEQ multiplex PCR assay. Here the immuneACCESS table is served through TCRdb, limited to in-frame sequences with V and J called. Missing clones are a known gap in these copies; in checked studies unresolved V genes cover under half, and the rest lacks a known reason. The sample data list 180,000 or so clones, and nearly 90% of these were observed just once. In total, the top ten clones hold 0.62% of the sample. Specimen: peripheral blood. Receptor source: a man aged 45 to 65 with acute or convalescent COVID-19.

This chain links TRBV12-5 with TRBJ1-4, with TRBD1 identical over 7 bases. Germline CDR1 reads LGHNT; CDR2 reads FRNRAP. The length of the CDR3 is 16 residues. The CDR3 reads CAIIGQGGSTNEKLFF. In DNA form, the CDR3 reads TGTGCAATAATTGGGCAGGGGGGAAGTACTAATGAAAAACTGTTTTTT.

This chain links TRBV9 with TRBJ2-1; TRBD1 aligns across 9 bases. The germline V gene encodes CDR1 SGDLS and CDR2 YYNGEE. CDR3 length equals 16 residues. The V gene end was trimmed by 0 bases and the J gene end by 5 bases; junction bases not matched to a gene: 6. The CDR3 spells CASSVGTGVRNNEQFF. The CDR3 bases are TGTGCCAGCAGCGTAGGGACAGGGGTAAGGAACAATGAGCAGTTCTTC.

This chain uses TRBV6-5 with TRBJ2-5; D is unresolved. Germline CDR1 and CDR2: MNHEY and SVGAGI. V shed 5 bases and J shed 1 base, with 8 bases lying between them. CDR3 length: 13 residues. CDR3 region: CASSRLIQETQYF. CDR3 in DNA: TGTGCCAGCAGTAGACTGATCCAAGAGACCCAGTACTTC.

The chain has TRBV7-6 and TRBJ2-1; a weak D match, TRBD2 (5 bases). The CDR3 totals 17 residues. V was clipped by 5 bases and J by 0 bases, with 17 bases between them. Germline assignment: CDR1 SGHVS and CDR2 FNYEAQ. CDR3 sequence: CASSQKMGVSSYNEQFF. CDR3 sequence (DNA): TGTGCCAGCAGCCAAAAAATGGGAGTTAGCTCCTACAATGAGCAGTTCTTC.

The chain has TRBV18 and TRBJ2-2; D gene uncertain. Germline loops: CDR1 KGHSH, CDR2 LQKENI. The ends were cut back, 1 base at V and 2 bases at J, with 8 bases in the middle. The CDR3 has 15 amino acids. As DNA, the CDR3 is TGTGCCAGCTCACCACTTCCGGTCAACACCGGGGAGCTGTTTTTT. Amino acids: CASSPLPVNTGELFF.